The following is a TCR beta chain sequence with its context. Its antigen remains unidentified. No much larger clonotype is one base removed from it; base qualities were not supplied. The cohort comprised approximately 700 healthy bone marrow donors. Cohort members were all nominally healthy when sampled, although unrecorded immune exposures were likely present. The donor tested CMV seropositive and was one of the 289 seropositive cohort members. Every donor gave a peripheral blood sample, and the peripheral blood mononuclear cells from that sample were used for TCR beta sequencing. The Qiagen DNeasy Blood Extraction Kit was used to extract genomic DNA from the blood cell samples. The record originates from a study of cytomegalovirus exposure and HLA in healthy donors (dated by TCRdb to about 2017). With respect to the entire study: In an earlier analysis of roughly 500 of the donors, about 270 Gb of sequence data and 90 million to 120 million unique TCR beta sequences from 150 million to 200 million T cells were reported. An early release that covered more than 550 HLA-typed donors contained around 300 gigabases of sequencing data and 70 million to 100 million unique TCR sequences. Of the roughly 400 genotyped donors, roughly 80% were placed in the genetic ancestry cluster associated with self-reported Caucasian donors. The study aimed to test whether cataloging public T cell receptors could reveal signatures of past pathogen exposure. Using immunosequencing, the study profiled T cell repertoires from 666 subjects and related those repertoires to cytomegalovirus serostatus. A separate validation cohort of 90 to 150 different subjects was used in addition to the approximately 700-subject first cohort. The study combined high-throughput TCR immunosequencing, statistical association of individual TCRs with disease status, and machine learning to predict cytomegalovirus infection status. A later analysis re-examined previously published TCR beta repertoires from more than 650 donors and added high-resolution HLA genotyping to investigate patterns of TCR occurrence. The later analysis used no new phenotypic data to find candidate immune exposures, relying instead on TCR beta sequences and their occurrence across donors. An earlier analysis of around 580 of the donors used high-throughput TCR beta sequencing to judge whether each TCR beta V gene segment behaved as functional or pseudogenic. Alongside the repertoire data, information on donor age, sex, ethnicity and CMV serostatus was compiled. A later genetic analysis used genome-wide SNP genotypes for about three fifths of the roughly 700 donors, treating that subset as a discovery cohort. Every repertoire in the discovery cohort had been generated on one and the same sequencing platform. Both class I and class II loci were covered by HLA typing, at four-digit resolution. Typing coverage differed by locus: A, B, C, DRB1 and DQB1 were typed in roughly 629-640 donors, DQA1 in about 550, DPA1 in around 600, and DPB1 in 472. About 5 DR-DQ haplotypes were handled as single units for association and clustering, since linkage in the cohort was strong. On average, around 240,000 unique TCR beta nucleotide sequences were sequenced per donor among some 430 genotyped donors of the cohort, with 15% to 20% of those sequences being non-productive. The study at large found these results: At a false discovery rate of 0.05, a later analysis linked some 18,000 TCR beta sequences to specific HLA alleles. A later analysis found that most CMV-associated TCR beta chains appeared HLA-restricted, with HLA associations seemingly driven largely by CMV exposure. Most TCR sequences were seen in very few donors, while some public TCRs were found in many individuals. In this cohort, only TCR beta chains were sequenced, and detectable features were limited by the absence of alpha or paired-chain data. In vitro tests confirmed that a few of the cytomegalovirus-associated TCR beta chains recognize cytomegalovirus antigens. When HLA alleles, especially DR and DQ, strongly co-occurred, TCR associations were difficult to assign to individual alleles. In a later analysis, HLA-associated TCR beta chains showed more clonal expansion and lower generation probabilities than non-associated chains that were equally common. A total of fewer than 200 TCR beta chains were listed by the study as associated with cytomegalovirus. Because some donors lacked HLA typing at each locus, the association tests relied only on the typed subset. In both the original and validation cohorts, the classifier was reported to diagnose cytomegalovirus status with high specificity and sensitivity. Because counts were too low, 15 to 20 rarely observed V segments, including chromosome 9 orphons, were excluded from the earlier analysis of some 540 of the donors. Linkage disequilibrium might explain the correlated functional status among segregating V segments, but an unknown experimental factor could not be excluded. According to a later analysis, parvovirus B19, influenza, CMV and Epstein-Barr virus appeared linked to several top co-occurrence clusters. According to the authors, the approach could potentially be generalized to other disease states and immunological phenotypes. In a later genetic analysis, a missense DCLRE1C variant was associated with V-gene and J-gene trimming of TCR beta chains, and the association was replicated in an independent cohort. Roughly uniform sequencing depth across donors was assumed in presence/absence analyses, although this assumption may not hold. Broadly in line with IMGT annotations, most TCR beta V segments showed up in productive rearrangements about 87% or about 30% of the time in an earlier analysis of some 590 of the donors. In a later analysis, the rate of TCR association differed among HLA loci, with DRB1 alleles having the most associated TCRs and HLA-C alleles having the fewest. A later genetic analysis reported fewer N-insertions in productive TCRs among donors in an Asian-associated ancestry cluster than the roughly 690-donor mean. A further reported finding was that TCR beta sequences accurately predicted the HLA-A and HLA-B alleles for most subjects in the first cohort. The sequencing pipeline was judged likely to have produced a cluster of highly shared sequence variants as a technical artifact. Immune exposure information for the cohort was limited to CMV serostatus.

Library method: the immunoSEQ multiplex PCR assay. For the multiplex PCR, a mixture combining 60 forward primers for TCR Vbeta segments and 13 reverse primers for TCR Jbeta segments was used. The CDR3 region of rearranged TCR beta genes was amplified from genomic DNA with a multiplex PCR assay. On the Illumina HiSeq System, the amplified TCR beta libraries were sequenced as 87-base-pair reads. The published analysis was carried out like this. A later analysis counted 65 million to 90 million unique TCR beta chains across the 666 repertoires, and some 11 million of these chains were shared by at least two donors. Raw reads were error-corrected and collapsed into unique sequences by a nearest-neighbor algorithm in which closely related sequences were merged to remove PCR and sequencing errors. CDR3 sequences were aligned to IMGT reference sequences to assign V, D and J gene segments. For a sequence to be retained, at least a six-nucleotide match to both a V gene segment and a J gene segment was required. A rearrangement counted as productive if the CDR3 had no stop codons and remained in frame with V and J, and every other rearrangement counted as non-productive. Following IMGT convention, CDR3 was defined as the stretch from the second conserved V-encoded cysteine up to the conserved J-encoded phenylalanine. The earlier analysis of 500 to 750 of the donors excluded any sequence lacking an unambiguous match to a single V gene segment. An earlier analysis of approximately 590 of the donors classified V segments as functional when productive rearrangements were above 56.7% and as segregating when the standard deviation between donors was above 5%. A statistical classification framework was developed to diagnose cytomegalovirus status using the catalog of TCR beta chain sequences. In a later analysis, TCR nucleotide sequences were compared against IMGT/GENE-DB human TR gene sequences so that V and J genes could be assigned. Using the TCRdist pipeline, a later analysis assigned CDR3 sequences along with most-parsimonious VDJ recombination scenarios. A later analysis defined each TCR beta chain by its CDR3 amino acid sequence plus V-gene family, and excluded reads lacking a unique V-gene family. A later analysis removed 592 highly shared, low-generation-probability nucleotide sequences to deal with suspected cross-contamination and a sequencing artifact. In a later analysis, a clonal expansion index was calculated for each public chain from normalized within-repertoire ranks of inferred template counts. Generation probabilities in a later analysis came from a VDJ recombination model fitted to out-of-frame rearrangements, and those results were checked against IGoR. In a later analysis, hypergeometric tests were used to score TCR-TCR, TCR-HLA and TCR-CMV co-occurrence, with a repertoire-size bias correction applied to TCR pairs. A later analysis estimated false discovery rates by permuting HLA or CMV assignments 20 times. A later analysis grouped co-occurring TCRs with DBSCAN, adding TCRdist sequence similarity when clustering within HLA-allele-positive subsets. Repertoires with fewer than 30,000 or more than 120,000 public chains were left out of co-occurrence clustering, as were a few repertoires with anomalous nucleotide sharing. TCRdb re-hosts the immuneACCESS table, in-frame sequences only. Its copies lack some clones; in the studies checked, an unresolved V gene accounts for under half of them, and the cause for the rest is not known. V and J calls and clone size are as listed in that table; D and trimming were resolved from the DNA. The sample yields fewer than 200,000 clones; approximately 84% were counted once. Approximately 2.5% of the sample rests with the top ten.

The sequencing input was PBMCs. The sequence was obtained from a man in his thirties or forties in good health and CMV-seropositive.

CDR3 sequence: CASSEDRLNEKLFF. The DNA sequence is TGTGCCAGCAGCGAGGACAGACTAAATGAAAAACTGTTTTTT. Recombination joined TRBV2 with TRBJ1-4; TRBD1 is a weak D gene call, 6 bases matching. Including cysteine and phenylalanine, the CDR3 has 14 amino acids. Only the CDR3 portion is preserved as DNA: 42 bases, with reading frame beginning at the first base. V and J are truncated by 6 bases and 5 bases respectively, leaving an intervening sequence of 13 bases. Looking up the germline V gene yields CDR1 SNHLY and CDR2 FYNNEI.